A selection of T cell receptor beta chains follows, all from one sample in a study of beta chain features in type 1 diabetes. Data came from immunoSEQ multiplex PCR; TCRdb stores just in-frame clones and leaves some out. The sample consists of roughly 300,000 clones, about 14% of them appearing once. Sample: central memory CD4+ T cells from blood. Receptor source: a man in his thirties or forties in good health. Both conserved end residues are part of each CDR3. A D gene is named only where the DNA matches it firmly. The size field is filled for only some rows; it gives once, few, many or a size class.

J gene: TRBJ2-1; clone size: many; V gene: TRBV7-2; D gene: NA; CDR3 protein: CASSSGVRYNEQFF; CDR3 DNA: TGTGCCAGCAGCTCGGGCGTCAGGTACAATGAGCAGTTCTTC
J gene: TRBJ1-1; clone size: few; V gene: TRBV4-1; D gene: NA; CDR3 protein: CASSRQENTEAFF; CDR3 DNA: TGCGCCAGCAGCCGACAGGAGAACACTGAAGCTTTCTTT
J gene: TRBJ1-1; clone size: few; V gene: TRBV29-1; D gene: TRBD1; CDR3 protein: CSVDRANTEAFF; CDR3 DNA: TGCAGCGTCGACAGGGCTAACACTGAAGCTTTCTTT
J gene: TRBJ2-6; clone size: few; V gene: TRBV7-2; D gene: NA; CDR3 protein: CASSLVPTRGANVLTF; CDR3 DNA: TGTGCCAGCAGCTTAGTTCCCACAAGGGGGGCCAACGTCCTGACTTTC
J gene: TRBJ2-2; clone size: few; V gene: TRBV4-3; D gene: NA; CDR3 protein: CASSHNSRNTGELFF; CDR3 DNA: TGCGCCAGCAGCCATAACTCGCGTAACACCGGGGAGCTGTTTTTT
J gene: TRBJ2-7; clone size: NA; V gene: TRBV5-6; D gene: NA; CDR3 protein: CASSLVRGDEQYF; CDR3 DNA: TGTGCCAGCAGCTTAGTTCGGGGCGACGAGCAGTACTTC
J gene: TRBJ2-2; clone size: few; V gene: TRBV27; D gene: NA; CDR3 protein: CASTARVDTGELFF; CDR3 DNA: TGTGCCAGCACAGCCCGGGTCGACACCGGGGAGCTGTTTTTT
J gene: TRBJ2-6; clone size: many; V gene: TRBV4-3; D gene: NA; CDR3 protein: CASSQVSGANVLTF; CDR3 DNA: TGCGCCAGCAGCCAAGTCTCTGGGGCCAACGTCCTGACTTTC
J gene: TRBJ2-1; clone size: NA; V gene: TRBV27; D gene: TRBD2; CDR3 protein: CASSFGGAYNEQFF; CDR3 DNA: TGTGCCAGCAGCTTCGGGGGGGCCTACAATGAGCAGTTCTTC
J gene: TRBJ2-7; clone size: few; V gene: TRBV7-6; D gene: TRBD2; CDR3 protein: CASSLQTSGDPYEQYF; CDR3 DNA: TGTGCCAGCAGCCTCCAGACTAGCGGGGACCCCTACGAGCAGTACTTC
J gene: TRBJ2-5; clone size: NA; V gene: TRBV9; D gene: NA; CDR3 protein: CASSAFGGREETQYF; CDR3 DNA: TGTGCCAGCAGCGCCTTCGGCGGCCGGGAAGAGACCCAGTACTTC
J gene: TRBJ1-3; clone size: NA; V gene: TRBV18; D gene: NA; CDR3 protein: CASSPDSPGNTIYF; CDR3 DNA: TGTGCCAGCTCCCCCGACTCCCCTGGAAACACCATATATTTT
J gene: TRBJ2-1; clone size: NA; V gene: TRBV6-6; D gene: TRBD1; CDR3 protein: CASSRSQGNYNEQFF; CDR3 DNA: TGTGCCAGCAGTCGATCACAGGGGAACTACAATGAGCAGTTCTTC
J gene: TRBJ1-6; clone size: few; V gene: TRBV28; D gene: NA; CDR3 protein: CASSGGWDNSPLHF; CDR3 DNA: TGTGCCAGCAGTGGGGGTTGGGACAATTCACCCCTCCACTTT
J gene: TRBJ2-5; clone size: NA; V gene: TRBV11-3; D gene: NA; CDR3 protein: CASSLGGNVETQYF; CDR3 DNA: TGTGCCAGCAGCTTGGGCGGGAATGTGGAGACCCAGTACTTC
J gene: TRBJ1-1; clone size: few; V gene: TRBV7-9; D gene: TRBD1; CDR3 protein: CASSLLTGGEAFF; CDR3 DNA: TGTGCCAGCAGCTTACTCACAGGGGGAGAAGCTTTCTTT
J gene: TRBJ1-5; clone size: few; V gene: TRBV6-6; D gene: NA; CDR3 protein: CASSYTSNQPQHF; CDR3 DNA: TGTGCCAGCAGTTATACTAGCAATCAGCCCCAGCATTTT
J gene: TRBJ1-2; clone size: once; V gene: TRBV10-2; D gene: NA; CDR3 protein: CASSERGESSGYTF; CDR3 DNA: TGCGCCAGCAGTGAGAGGGGGGAGAGTAGCGGCTACACCTTC
J gene: TRBJ1-1; clone size: NA; V gene: TRBV18; D gene: NA; CDR3 protein: CASSNRGRNTEAFF; CDR3 DNA: TGTGCCAGCTCTAATCGGGGCAGGAACACTGAAGCTTTCTTT